This T cell receptor (beta chain) was obtained from a study of response to subunit inactivated influenza vaccine. Whole-study results and caveats: Each seasonal flu vaccination may recruit only limited new T cells, authors suggested.

Germline-derived CDR1 and CDR2 are LGHNA and YSLEER. The CDR3 sequence is 15 residues long. The junction had 9 bases not matched to a gene; V was cut back by 4 bases and J by 5 bases. For this clonotype: What it binds is unknown.

TCRdb re-called the RT-PCR reads through MiXCR, storing one row per CDR3 protein. This sample has around 710,000 distinct CDR3 sequences, with roughly 13% found just once. The V call is TRBV4-3, the J call TRBJ2-5; 8 bases are a match to TRBD2. The origin of this receptor is a man aged 50 to 60 who received an inactivated influenza vaccine. The source material was PBMCs from blood, sampled around 15 days before vaccination. Written as DNA, the CDR3 is TGCGCCAGCAGCCCACAGGGACTAGGCATGGAGACCCAGTACTTC. This sequence encodes CASSPQGLGMETQYF.